One and the same sample provided the 9 T cell receptor beta chains below, sequenced in a study of OX40 agonist ivuxolimab in advanced cancers. Receptor libraries were prepared by the immunoSEQ multiplex PCR assay. TCRdb mirrors the immuneACCESS table, restricted to in-frame sequences. Some clones are absent from its copies; in checked studies, under half trace to an unresolved V gene, and the reason for the others is unknown. This sample is represented by 50,000 to 55,000 clones; about nine tenths of them were singletons. The top ten hold less than 2% of the sample. The sequencing used CD4+ or CD8+ T cells sorted from blood, collected in a trial of the OX40 agonist ivuxolimab. All receptors come from an adult with an advanced solid tumor such as melanoma, head and neck, liver or kidney cancer.

This chain joins TRBV5-6 and TRBJ2-7; D gene unclear. The length of the CDR3 is 13 residues. The germline CDR1 and CDR2 sequences are SGHDT and YYEEEE. V was clipped by 4 bases and J by 1 base, with 9 bases between them. As DNA, the CDR3 is TGTGCCAGCAGCCCAACATCGTCCTACGAGCAGTACTTC. Encoded protein: CASSPTSSYEQYF.

V gene TRBV9 combines with J gene TRBJ1-2; 7 bases align to TRBD1. Trimming removed 4 bases from V and 6 bases from J; junction bases left unmatched: 12. CDR3 size: 15 residues. Germline V CDR1 and CDR2: SGDLS, YYNGEE. CDR3 residues: CASSPGAHRGDGYTF. The CDR3 nucleotides read TGTGCCAGCAGCCCAGGGGCACACAGGGGTGATGGCTACACCTTC.

The V gene is TRBV28, the J gene TRBJ2-7; 8 nucleotides align to TRBD1. Losses at the gene ends were 3 bases for V and 3 bases for J; bases not matched to a gene: 10. Germline-derived CDR1 and CDR2 are MDHEN and SYDVKM. The length of the CDR3 is 16 residues. The CDR3 DNA follows: TGTGCCAGCAGTTTCGCCGCATGGACAGGGAACTACGAGCAGTACTTC. Translated, it gives CASSFAAWTGNYEQYF.

This rearrangement joins TRBV6-5 to TRBJ1-1; weak D call: TRBD1 (6 bases). CDR3 length equals 13 residues. Trimming removed 8 bases at V and 3 bases at J, with 13 bases between. Germline CDR1 and CDR2: MNHEY and SVGAGI. The CDR3 is CASGRGRDTEAFF. The CDR3 nucleotides read TGTGCCAGCGGCAGGGGTCGGGACACTGAAGCTTTCTTT.

This rearrangement joins TRBV6-6 to TRBJ1-6; TRBD1 aligns across 7 bases. CDR1 MNHNY and CDR2 SVGAGI come from the germline V gene (reference sequence). The CDR3 is 15 amino acids. V shed 6 bases and J 10 bases; nucleotides not matched to a gene: 12. CDR3 sequence reads: CASSQGQDLGSPLHF. The CDR3 DNA follows: TGTGCCAGCAGCCAAGGACAGGACTTAGGGTCACCCCTCCACTTT.

The rearrangement uses TRBV28 and TRBJ2-1; 13 bases are shared with TRBD2. Germline V gene data show CDR1 as MDHEN and CDR2 as SYDVKM. CDR3 length: 15 residues. Losses at the gene ends were 7 bases for V and 5 bases for J; bases not matched to a gene: 5. The CDR3 region has the DNA TGTGCCAGCAAAAGGGGGACTAGCGGGAACAATGAGCAGTTCTTC. Translated: CASKRGTSGNNEQFF.

V gene TRBV18 combines with J gene TRBJ2-1; 12 nucleotides match TRBD1. This CDR3 is 16 amino acids long. CDR1 and CDR2 from the germline V gene are KGHSH and LQKENI. J lost 4 bases, V lost 3 bases, and 4 bases had no gene match. CDR3 nucleotides: TGTGCCAGCTCACCCCAGGGACAGGGGGCTTACAATGAGCAGTTCTTC. This sequence encodes CASSPQGQGAYNEQFF.

The V call is TRBV29-1, the J call TRBJ1-2, with D perhaps matching TRBD1 (5 bases). There are 12 residues in the CDR3. Per germline, CDR1 SQVTM and CDR2 ANQGSEA. The germline V and J ends were trimmed by 3 bases and 8 bases, with 13 bases remaining between them. CDR3 in amino acids: CSVERGGGGYTF. The DNA for the CDR3 is TGCAGCGTTGAGAGGGGTGGAGGAGGCTACACCTTC.

V gene TRBV11-2 combines with J gene TRBJ1-4, with D maybe TRBD1 (5 bases). Germline CDR1 and CDR2: SGHAT and FQNNGV. This CDR3 has 13 amino acids. V lost 4 bases, J lost 7 bases, and 10 bases lay in between. DNA for the CDR3: TGTGCCAGCAGCTATGGGACGGCTGAAAAACTGTTTTTT. Amino acid sequence: CASSYGTAEKLFF.